The 17 T cell receptor beta chains below all came from one sample that was sequenced in a study of T cell responses to AZD1222 COVID-19 vaccine. The repertoire was sequenced with immunoSEQ multiplex PCR; TCRdb's copy has only in-frame clones and lacks some. The table has 55,000 to 75,000 clones, 88% seen once. The sequences come from peripheral blood, collected on day 0 of AZD1222 vaccination. These receptors came from an adult in good health.

This rearrangement joins TRBV7-8 to TRBJ1-1; TRBD1 aligns across 7 bases. V lost 6 bases to trimming and J lost 0 bases; unmatched junction nucleotides: 4. CDR1 is SGHVS and CDR2 is FQNEAQ in the germline V gene. This CDR3 is 14 amino acids long. The CDR3 region has the DNA TGTGCCAGCAGACCGGGGACAGTGAACACTGAAGCTTTCTTT. Translated: CASRPGTVNTEAFF.

The gene calls are TRBV20-1 and TRBJ2-1, with TRBD2 matching 9 bases. The trim removed 3 bases at V and 5 bases at J, leaving 5 bases unmatched. The CDR3 is 14 residues long. Germline lookup yields CDR1 DFQATT and CDR2 SNEGSKA (reference sequence). In DNA form, the CDR3 reads TGCAGTGCTAGTGCTAGCGGGGCAGACAATGAGCAGTTCTTC. This encodes CSASASGADNEQFF.

This clone appeared a single time. The chain links TRBV6-4 to TRBJ1-6; TRBD1 might be the D (5 bases). This CDR3 spans 15 amino acids. The V gene lost 0 bases and the J gene lost 7 bases, with 10 bases spanning the gap. Per germline, CDR1 MRHNA and CDR2 SNTAGT. CDR3 nucleotide sequence: TGTGCCAGCAGTGACTCGGCAGGGAACAATTCACCCCTCCACTTT. This encodes CASSDSAGNNSPLHF.

The chain uses TRBV24-1 and TRBJ2-2, with TRBD1 identical over 8 bases. Per the germline V gene, CDR1 is KGHDR and CDR2 is SFDVKD. This CDR3 is built from 15 residues. Trimming cost V 4 bases and J 5 bases; bases outside gene matches: 5. CDR3 nucleotides: TGTGCCACCAGTGACCAGGGGGCGCGGACCGGGGAGCTGTTTTTT. It is translated as CATSDQGARTGELFF.

The chain couples TRBV19 to TRBJ2-1, with D perhaps matching TRBD2 (6 bases). Germline values: CDR1 LNHDA, CDR2 SQIVND (reference sequence). V was clipped by 6 bases and J by 0 bases, with 9 bases between them. The CDR3 runs 14 residues. CDR3 DNA: TGTGCCAGTAGCGGGAGTGGCTCCTACAATGAGCAGTTCTTC. Translating gives CASSGSGSYNEQFF.

This clone has just one count. V is TRBV4-1 and J is TRBJ2-6; D gene unclear. V was trimmed by 0 bases and J by 2 bases, leaving 8 bases between them. This CDR3 region has 16 residues. Germline V gene lookup returns CDR1 MGHRA and CDR2 YSYEKL. The CDR3 is CASSQEGWAGANVLTF. In DNA, the CDR3 is TGCGCCAGCAGCCAAGAGGGGTGGGCTGGGGCCAACGTCCTGACTTTC.

In this sample, this clone turned up a few times. The chain links TRBV28 to TRBJ2-7; TRBD2 aligns across 8 bases. The ends lost 5 bases at V and 1 base at J; junction bases unmatched: 10. The CDR3 has 16 amino acids. The germline V gene encodes CDR1 MDHEN and CDR2 SYDVKM. This CDR3 reads CASSPESGSGSYEQYF. The CDR3 bases are TGTGCCAGCAGTCCCGAGAGCGGGAGCGGTTCCTACGAGCAGTACTTC.

J is TRBJ1-1 and V is TRBV5-1; possible D gene TRBD1, 6 bases. The CDR3 extends over 15 amino acids. Germline lookup yields CDR1 SGHRS and CDR2 YFSETQ. Trimming took off 4 bases at V and 10 bases at J, with 23 bases between the two ends. CDR3 protein: CASSPVGRRDKGAFF. The CDR3 bases are TGCGCCAGCAGCCCCGTCGGACGGCGGGACAAGGGAGCTTTCTTT.

The chain recombines TRBV2 with TRBJ2-3; a possible D gene is TRBD2 (6 bases). V gave up 4 bases and J gave up 4 bases, with 12 bases separating them. Germline V gene sequence: CDR1 SNHLY, CDR2 FYNNEI. The CDR3 contains 14 residues. The CDR3 sequence: CASSGGVAADTQYF. Written as DNA, the CDR3 is TGTGCCAGCAGTGGGGGGGTAGCGGCAGATACGCAGTATTTT.

This sequence joins TRBV6-2 or TRBV6-3 and TRBJ2-2; 9 nucleotides line up with TRBD2. Per the germline V gene, CDR1 is MNHEY and CDR2 is SVGEGT. The V and J ends lost 5 bases and 4 bases, in that order; junction bases with no gene match: 14. CDR3 length equals 18 residues. The DNA of the CDR3 is TGTGCCAGCAGTCCCCCTCAAGGACTAGCGTCGGTCACCGGGGAGCTGTTTTTT. Translated, it gives CASSPPQGLASVTGELFF.

The V call is TRBV6-1, the J call TRBJ2-7; 10 bases are a match to TRBD2. CDR1 is MNHNS, CDR2 SASEGT, per germline. The J segment lost 4 bases and the V segment lost 2 bases, leaving 5 bases of the junction unmatched. The CDR3 loop spans 15 amino acids. CDR3 bases: TGTGCCAGCAGTGAATCCGGGACTAGCGCGTACGAGCAGTACTTC. This codes for CASSESGTSAYEQYF.

The chain links TRBV19 to TRBJ2-7; D perhaps matches TRBD1 (6 bases). Germline CDR1 reads LNHDA; CDR2 reads SQIVND (reference sequence). V dropped 5 bases and J dropped 0 bases, with 14 bases sitting between them. The CDR3 has 15 amino acids. CDR3 bases: TGTGCCAGTAGTTATAACAGGGCATCCTCCTACGAGCAGTACTTC. Translating gives CASSYNRASSYEQYF.

The chain couples TRBV30 to TRBJ2-7, with TRBD2 matching 15 bases. The CDR3 consists of 13 residues. CDR1 is GTSNPN, CDR2 SVGIG, per germline (reference sequence). V was clipped by 3 bases and J by 10 bases; unmatched bases: 4. CDR3 sequence: CAWRGTSGRSQYF. Here the CDR3 DNA reads TGTGCCTGGAGAGGGACTAGCGGGAGGTCTCAGTACTTC.

The chain joins TRBV28 to TRBJ1-5; no clear D. V was cut by 5 bases and J by 0 bases, with 8 bases left in between. Germline V gives CDR1 MDHEN, CDR2 SYDVKM. CDR3 length: 14 residues. The CDR3 DNA follows: TGTGCCAGCAGTAGCCATTATAGCAATCAGCCCCAGCATTTT. It encodes CASSSHYSNQPQHF.

The rearrangement joins TRBV6-2 or TRBV6-3 to TRBJ2-1; no clear D. The CDR3 extends over 12 amino acids. The germline V gene has CDR1 MNHEY and CDR2 SVGEGT. The germline V and J ends were trimmed by 5 bases and 7 bases, with 9 bases remaining between them. The CDR3 sequence: CASSRLGNEQFF. The CDR3, as DNA: TGTGCCAGCAGTCGACTGGGGAATGAGCAGTTCTTC.

This CDR3 reads CASSLRTPNEKLFF. CDR3 coding DNA: TGCGCCAGCAGCTTGAGGACGCCTAATGAAAAACTGTTTTTT. The rearrangement links TRBV5-1 to TRBJ1-4; no clear D. Trimming removed 1 base from V and 3 bases from J, with 7 bases in between. In germline, CDR1 is SGHRS, CDR2 YFSETQ. The CDR3 is 14 residues long.

The chain employs TRBV15 and TRBJ2-6; TRBD2 is a possible D gene (6 bases). Per the germline V gene, CDR1 is LNHNV and CDR2 is YYDKDF (reference sequence). CDR3 length: 17 amino acids. V lost 0 bases and J 0 bases, leaving 9 bases between the germline ends. Here the CDR3 DNA reads TGTGCCACCAGCAGAGATGGGGGGTACTCTGGGGCCAACGTCCTGACTTTC. As protein: CATSRDGGYSGANVLTF.